Following are 18 T cell receptor beta chains from one sample sequenced in a study of blood T cell repertoires in COVID-19. Generated by immunoSEQ multiplex PCR, the TCRdb table keeps only in-frame clones and is missing some. This repertoire shows tens of thousands of clones, approximately 83% found once; its top ten account for 28%. Sequenced material: peripheral blood. These receptors came from a man between 65 and 85 years old with acute or convalescent COVID-19.

This rearrangement joins TRBV12-3 or TRBV12-4 to TRBJ1-1, with D hard to call. Trimming shortened V by 2 bases and J by 5 bases, and 9 bases separated the two germline ends. This CDR3 is 13 amino acids long. CDR3 amino acids: CASSLSIRTEAFF. DNA for the CDR3: TGTGCCAGCAGTTTAAGCATCCGGACTGAAGCTTTCTTT.

This clone was detected once. This chain uses TRBV5-4 with TRBJ2-7; 7 bases match TRBD2. This CDR3 is built from 16 residues. Germline-derived CDR1 and CDR2 are SGHNT and YYREEE (reference sequence). J was trimmed by 4 bases and V by 3 bases; bases with no gene match: 13. CDR3 DNA: TGTGCCAGCAGCTCCAGTACCGGGACTACTCGGTACGAGCAGTACTTC. Translated, it gives CASSSSTGTTRYEQYF.

This clone appeared a single time. The chain has TRBV5-4 and TRBJ2-6; 13 bases line up with TRBD2. CDR3 length equals 16 residues. V was clipped by 3 bases and J by 4 bases; unmatched bases: 1. Germline V gene data show CDR1 as SGHNT and CDR2 as YYREEE (reference sequence). CDR3 sequence: CASSSGLAGGANVLTF. CDR3 bases: TGTGCCAGCAGCTCGGGACTAGCGGGAGGGGCCAACGTCCTGACTTTC.

Only a few counts were recorded for this clone. The V gene is TRBV5-1, the J gene TRBJ1-2, with a weak D call TRBD1 (6 bases). The CDR3 has 14 residues. CDR1 and CDR2 (germline): SGHRS, YFSETQ. Trimming cost V 0 bases and J 8 bases, with 14 bases left between them. In DNA, the CDR3 is TGCGCCAGCAGCTTGGGGGACACGTACAGGGGCTACACCTTC. Protein product: CASSLGDTYRGYTF.

The V and J genes are TRBV29-1 and TRBJ1-1, with D possibly being TRBD1 (5 bases). This CDR3 has 12 amino acids. The germline V gene has CDR1 SQVTM and CDR2 ANQGSEA. V lost 7 bases and J lost 4, with 13 bases in between. This CDR3 is CSGREESTEAFF. As DNA, the CDR3 is TGCAGCGGCAGGGAGGAGAGCACTGAAGCTTTCTTT.

This clone was seen once. The chain's CDR3 is CASTSSGQGLRNTIYF. The DNA for the CDR3 is TGTGCCAGCACTTCCTCGGGACAGGGATTGAGAAACACCATATATTTT. The J gene is TRBJ1-3, the V gene TRBV28; 9 bases line up with TRBD1. Per germline, CDR1 MDHEN and CDR2 SYDVKM. This CDR3 has 16 residues. The J segment lost 5 bases and the V segment lost 7 bases, leaving 12 bases of the junction unmatched.

The V call is TRBV28, the J call TRBJ1-1; TRBD1 is a possible D gene (5 bases). V was clipped by 5 bases and J by 3 bases, with 10 bases between them. Germline V gene data show CDR1 as MDHEN and CDR2 as SYDVKM. CDR3 size: 13 residues. The chain's CDR3 is CASSGGGYTEAFF. The CDR3 DNA reads TGTGCCAGCAGTGGGGGGGGTTACACTGAAGCTTTCTTT.

The rearrangement links TRBV12-5 to TRBJ2-7, with D possibly TRBD1 on 6 matching bases. This CDR3 is built from 14 residues. From germline, CDR1 is LGHNT and CDR2 FRNRAP. Deletions cut 8 bases from V and 0 bases from J, with 14 bases between. CDR3 DNA: TGTGCTAGTTCATGGACAGATGCCTCCTACGAGCAGTACTTC. Protein product: CASSWTDASYEQYF.

Here the CDR3 reads CASTGGTGFTDTQYF. The CDR3 bases are TGTGCCAGCACCGGGGGGACAGGGTTCACAGATACGCAGTATTTT. J is TRBJ2-3 and V is TRBV6-5; 9 nucleotides line up with TRBD1. The V segment lost 7 bases and the J segment 2 bases; nucleotides outside the gene matches: 7. The CDR3 loop spans 15 amino acids. The germline CDR1 and CDR2 sequences are MNHEY and SVGAGI.

The J gene is TRBJ2-7, the V gene TRBV6-5; 7 nucleotides align to TRBD1. This CDR3 comprises 13 residues. The trim removed 6 bases at V and 5 bases at J, leaving 7 bases unmatched. Germline assignment: CDR1 MNHEY and CDR2 SVGAGI. The CDR3, as DNA: TGTGCCAGCAGGCGACAGGGAGACGACGAGCAGTACTTC. Translated: CASRRQGDDEQYF.

This sequence joins TRBV7-3 and TRBJ2-3; perhaps TRBD2 as D (6 bases). V lost 5 bases to trimming and J lost 0 bases, with 9 bases between them. Per the germline V gene, CDR1 is SGHTA and CDR2 is FQGTGA. This CDR3 spans 14 amino acids. CDR3 nucleotides: TGTGCCAGCAGCGCGGGACCTAGCACAGATACGCAGTATTTT. Its translation is CASSAGPSTDTQYF.

This rearrangement joins TRBV11-3 to TRBJ2-5, with 8 bases matching TRBD1. Germline assignment: CDR1 SGHNT and CDR2 YENEEA. J gave up 2 bases and V 1 base, and 3 bases lay outside the gene matches. The CDR3 consists of 15 residues. CDR3 region: CASSLGQGTQETQYF. As DNA, the CDR3 is TGTGCCAGCAGCTTAGGACAGGGGACTCAAGAGACCCAGTACTTC.

On this clone itself: This CDR3 is also generated by other DNA sequences in the sample. The DNA for the CDR3 is TGTGCCACCAGAGGACAGATGAACACTGAAGCTTTCTTT. This gives the protein CATRGQMNTEAFF. The chain recombines TRBV24-1 with TRBJ1-1; a possible D gene is TRBD1 (6 bases). The CDR3 is 13 residues long. Germline CDR1 and CDR2: KGHDR and SFDVKD. V lost 7 bases, J lost 0 bases, and 8 bases lay in between.

This clone has only one observation. The rearrangement links TRBV6-2 or TRBV6-3 to TRBJ1-1; a possible D gene is TRBD1 (5 bases). V lost 3 bases and J lost 4, with 9 bases in between. The CDR3 has 13 residues. Germline CDR1 and CDR2: MNHEY and SVGEGT. For the CDR3, the DNA is TGTGCCAGCAGTTATCAGGGTGTCACTGAAGCTTTCTTT. Translation: CASSYQGVTEAFF.

The gene calls are TRBV4-2 and TRBJ1-2; 9 nucleotides agree with TRBD1. J gave up 4 bases and V 1 base, and 7 bases lay outside the gene matches. The CDR3 loop spans 16 amino acids. Germline V gives CDR1 LGHNA, CDR2 YNFKEQ. The CDR3 spells CASSQGQGQGIYGYTF. The DNA of the CDR3 is TGTGCCAGCAGCCAAGGTCAAGGACAGGGGATCTATGGCTACACCTTC.

V is TRBV24-1 and J is TRBJ1-2; D not resolved. The V gene's germline CDR1 is KGHDR and CDR2 SFDVKD. V was trimmed by 5 bases and J by 6 bases, leaving 9 bases between them. This CDR3 is 12 amino acids long. The DNA of the CDR3 is TGTGCCACCAGTGCGGGAGGTGATGGCTACACCTTC. This translates into CATSAGGDGYTF.

The chain employs TRBV28 and TRBJ2-1; 8 nucleotides agree with TRBD1. The germline V gene encodes CDR1 MDHEN and CDR2 SYDVKM. The trim removed 8 bases at V and 7 bases at J, leaving 10 bases unmatched. The CDR3 has 14 residues. The CDR3 DNA follows: TGTGCCAGCTATAGTCGGGACAGGAGAAATGAGCAGTTCTTC. Amino acid sequence: CASYSRDRRNEQFF. Full variable domain (missing parts from reference TRBV28 and TRBJ2-1): DVKVTQSSRYLVKRTGEKVFLECVQDMDHENMFWYRQDPGLGLRLIYFSYDVKMKEKGDIPEGYSVSREKKERFSLILESASTNQTSMYLCASYSRDRRNEQFFGPGTRLTVL.

The genes are TRBV29-1 and TRBJ1-2; D remains unclear. The CDR3 is 13 residues long. The germline CDR1 and CDR2 sequences are SQVTM and ANQGSEA. Trimming left V 2 bases short and J 8 bases short, with 15 bases between. CDR3 sequence reads: CSVEMYVMGGYTF. The DNA of the CDR3 is TGCAGCGTTGAAATGTACGTGATGGGCGGCTACACCTTC.